This TCR beta chain was retrieved from a study of blood T cell repertoires in COVID-19. Study background: Spain, Italy and the United States supplied samples that represented acute and convalescent COVID-19. Nucleic acid was either cDNA or gDNA, and it came from T cells, B-cell-depleted T cells, or PBMCs.

This clone was seen only once. Participants came from fewer than 25 US areas, aged roughly 18 to 90 years. Trimming removed 3 bases from V and 3 bases from J; junction bases left unmatched: 2. The CDR3 is 15 amino acids. CDR1 is SGHTA, CDR2 FQGTGA, per germline. Sequencing used immunoSEQ multiplex PCR; TCRdb keeps in-frame clones, though not all of them. The sample carries 250,000 to 300,000 clones, around 90% recorded once. This sequence originates from a woman between 40 and 55 years old who had recovered from COVID-19. This chain joins TRBV7-3 and TRBJ2-3; 11 bases line up with TRBD2. The specimen sequenced was PBMCs or T cells enriched from blood (not recorded which). CDR3 nucleotides: TGTGCCAGCAGCTTCGGGACTAGCGGAACAGATACGCAGTATTTT. Protein product: CASSFGTSGTDTQYF.